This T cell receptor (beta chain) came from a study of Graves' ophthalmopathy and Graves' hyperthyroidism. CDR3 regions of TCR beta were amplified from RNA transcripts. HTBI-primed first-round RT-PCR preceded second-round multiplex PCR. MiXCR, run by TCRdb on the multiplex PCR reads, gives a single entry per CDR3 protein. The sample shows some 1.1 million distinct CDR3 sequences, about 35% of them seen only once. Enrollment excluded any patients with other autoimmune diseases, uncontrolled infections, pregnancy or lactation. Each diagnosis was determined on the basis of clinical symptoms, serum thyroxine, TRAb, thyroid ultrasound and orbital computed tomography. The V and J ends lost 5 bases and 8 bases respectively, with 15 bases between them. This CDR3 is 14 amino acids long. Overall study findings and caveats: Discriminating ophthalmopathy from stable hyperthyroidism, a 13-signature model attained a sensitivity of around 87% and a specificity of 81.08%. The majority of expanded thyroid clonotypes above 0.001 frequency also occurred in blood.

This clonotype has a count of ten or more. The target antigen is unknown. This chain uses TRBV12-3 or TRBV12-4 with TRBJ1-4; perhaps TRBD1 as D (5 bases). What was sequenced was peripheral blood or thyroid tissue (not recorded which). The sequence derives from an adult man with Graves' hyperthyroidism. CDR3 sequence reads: CASSLREGSEKLFF. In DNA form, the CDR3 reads TGTGCCAGCAGTCTTAGGGAGGGGTCGGAAAAACTGTTTTTT.